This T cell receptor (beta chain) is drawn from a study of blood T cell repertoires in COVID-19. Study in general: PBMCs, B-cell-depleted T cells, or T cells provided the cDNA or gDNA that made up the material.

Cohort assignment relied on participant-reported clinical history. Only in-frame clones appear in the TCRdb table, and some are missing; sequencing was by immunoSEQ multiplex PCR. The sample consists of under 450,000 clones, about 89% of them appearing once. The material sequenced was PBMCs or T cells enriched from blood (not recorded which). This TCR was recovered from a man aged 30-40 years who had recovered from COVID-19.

CDR3 protein: CSVGVSANSYEQYF. In DNA, the CDR3 is TGCAGCGTTGGTGTTAGCGCGAACTCCTACGAGCAGTACTTC. The chain uses TRBV29-1 and TRBJ2-7, with D perhaps matching TRBD2 (5 bases). Germline CDR1 SQVTM, CDR2 ANQGSEA. Trimming left V 4 bases short and J 0 bases short, with 13 bases between. This CDR3 comprises 14 residues.